The entry below describes one TCR beta chain. What it binds is not known. TCR beta libraries were prepared from cDNA with unique molecular identifiers. TCRdb reprocessed the PCR reads via MiXCR and lists one record per CDR3 protein. The sample has under 200,000 distinct CDR3 sequences; approximately 35% are singletons. This record comes from a study of post-analysis software for immune sequencing data. At the level of the study: Disease trajectories encompassed relapsing-remitting, secondary progressive and progressive-relapsing multiple sclerosis. Regarding the study as a whole: Significantly lower normalized Chao1 diversity was found in patients with multiple sclerosis relative to controls. Under F measure analysis, samples from one preparation batch co-clustered strongly.

The sequencing here drew on blood, taken after autologous hematopoietic stem cell transplantation. This receptor was obtained from a girl aged 5 to 17 with multiple sclerosis.

CDR3 amino acids: CASASGSYHNEQFF. CDR3 coding DNA: TGTGCTAGCGCTAGCGGGAGTTACCACAATGAGCAGTTCTTC. This chain links TRBV12-5 with TRBJ2-1; 10 bases agree with TRBD2. Unmatched junction bases numbered 7, after V lost 9 bases and J lost 5 bases. CDR1 LGHNT and CDR2 FRNRAP come from the germline V gene. The CDR3 consists of 14 residues.